This T cell receptor beta chain derives from a study of cytomegalovirus exposure and HLA in healthy donors. The study's findings and limits: Rare TCR sequences dominated, though some public TCRs recurred in many donors. On later analysis, the bulk of CMV-associated TCR beta chains appeared to be HLA-restricted. Trimming of TCR beta V- and J-genes showed a link, identified in a later analysis, to a missense DCLRE1C variant.

This clone was seen more than once but under ten times. The antigen is not known. The primer mix had 60 Vbeta and 13 Jbeta primers. The assay was immunoSEQ multiplex PCR, and TCRdb's table has in-frame clones only and misses some. The sample lists under 200,000 clones; roughly 80% were seen once. The germline CDR1 and CDR2 sequences are SNHLY and FYNNEI. This CDR3 is 12 amino acids long. V lost 3 bases and J lost 4, with 6 bases in between. Material for sequencing was PBMCs. This receptor was obtained from a young woman in good health and CMV-seronegative. This rearrangement joins TRBV2 to TRBJ1-2; perhaps TRBD1 as D (5 bases). The CDR3 nucleotides are TGTGCCAGCAGTGACAGGGTCTATGGCTACACCTTC. Translating gives CASSDRVYGYTF.